Listed below are T cell receptor gamma chains from one sample, sequenced in a study of γδ T cells in repeated Plasmodium falciparum infection. TCRdb called clones from the multiplex PCR reads again using CATT. The data show 30,000 or so gamma-chain clones, over 1.3% seen once. Material for sequencing was gamma-delta T cells from blood. All receptors come from a pool of human donors (malaria-infected and uninfected, not separated). CDR3s include the opening cysteine and the closing phenylalanine or tryptophan. Rows give clone size only sometimes, using once, few, many, or a class for an expanded clone.

many	TRGV9	TRGJ1/TRGJ2	CALWEARSAKKLF	TGTGCCTTGTGGGAGGCACGATCTGCAAAGAAACTCTTT
many	TRGV8	TRGJ1/TRGJ2	CATWVPNYKKLF	TGTGCCACCTGGGTCCCCAATTATAAGAAACTCTTT
medium-sized	TRGV9	TRGJP	CALWTEQELGKKIKVF	TGTGCCTTGTGGACTGAACAAGAGTTGGGCAAAAAAATCAAGGTATTT
many	TRGV4	TRGJP2	CATWVASGDWIKTF	TGTGCCACCTGGGTCGCTTCAGGTGATTGGATCAAGACGTTT
medium-sized	TRGV2	TRGJ1/TRGJ2	CATWDPPGYKKLF	TGTGCCACCTGGGACCCCCCGGGATATAAGAAACTCTTT
medium-sized	TRGV3	TRGJ1/TRGJ2	CATWDRPPNYYKKLF	TGTGCCACCTGGGACAGGCCGCCGAATTATTATAAGAAACTCTTT
many	TRGV8	TRGJ1/TRGJ2	CATWEKNYYKKLF	TGTGCCACCTGGGAAAAGAATTATTATAAGAAACTCTTT
many	TRGV2	TRGJP2	CATWDGLRLRSDWIKTF	TGTGCCACCTGGGACGGGCTGAGGCTACGTAGTGATTGGATCAAGACGTTT
many	TRGV2	TRGJ1/TRGJ2	CATWDGQRYKKLF	TGTGCCACCTGGGACGGGCAACGATATAAGAAACTCTTT
many	TRGV9	TRGJ1/TRGJ2	CALWEVLYYKKLF	TGTGCCTTGTGGGAGGTATTATATTATAAGAAACTCTTT
many	TRGV9	TRGJ1/TRGJ2	CALWVNYYKKLF	TGTGCCTTGTGGGTTAATTATTATAAGAAACTCTTT
many	TRGV4	TRGJ1/TRGJ2	CATWDAVSGYKKLF	TGTGCCACCTGGGATGCAGTTTCCGGTTATAAGAAACTCTTT
many	TRGV2	TRGJP2	CATWATSDWIKTF	TGTGCCACCTGGGCCACTAGTGATTGGATCAAGACGTTT
many	TRGV4	TRGJ1/TRGJ2	CATWAMLGYKKLF	TGTGCCACCTGGGCTATGCTTGGGTATAAGAAACTCTTT
many	TRGV2	TRGJ1/TRGJ2	CATWGGGYKKLF	TGTGCCACCTGGGGGGGGGGGTATAAGAAACTCTTT
many	TRGV8	TRGJ1/TRGJ2	CATWEDYYKKLF	TGTGCCACCTGGGAAGATTATTATAAGAAACTCTTT
many	TRGV4	TRGJ1/TRGJ2	CATWDGSSSYYYKKLF	TGTGCCACCTGGGATGGTTCCTCCTCCTATTATTATAAGAAACTCTTT
many	TRGV9	TRGJP	CALWEVRGKQELGKKIKVF	TGTGCCTTGTGGGAGGTGAGGGGCAAGCAAGAGTTGGGCAAAAAAATCAAGGTATTT
many	TRGV2	TRGJ1/TRGJ2	CATWDGKREKLF	TGTGCCACCTGGGACGGGAAACGGGAGAAACTCTTT
many	TRGV8	TRGJ1/TRGJ2	CATWDLGEKLF	TGTGCCACCTGGGATCTGGGCGAGAAACTCTTT
many	TRGV4	TRGJP	CATWDIELGKKIKVF	TGTGCCACCTGGGATATAGAGTTGGGCAAAAAAATCAAGGTATTT
many	TRGV8	TRGJP1	CATWDIYTTGWFKIF	TGTGCCACCTGGGATATTTATACCACTGGTTGGTTCAAGATATTT
many	TRGV4	TRGJP2	CATWEGSDWIKTF	TGTGCCACCTGGGAAGGTAGTGATTGGATCAAGACGTTT
many	TRGV3	TRGJ1/TRGJ2	CATWDRPPGSNYYKKLF	TGTGCCACCTGGGACAGGCCTCCGGGGTCGAATTATTATAAGAAACTCTTT
many	TRGV3	TRGJ1/TRGJ2	CATWDRLDSLDYYKKLF	TGTGCCACCTGGGACAGGCTAGATTCTCTCGATTATTATAAGAAACTCTTT
many	TRGV4	TRGJ1/TRGJ2	CATWDGIVNYKKLF	TGTGCCACCTGGGATGGAATAGTCAATTATAAGAAACTCTTT
many	TRGV3	TRGJP	CATWDRLSGELGKKIKVF	TGTGCCACCTGGGACAGGCTGTCGGGGGAGTTGGGCAAAAAAATCAAGGTATTT
.	TRGV4	TRGJ1/TRGJ2	CATWGVNYYKKLF	TGTGCCACCTGGGGGGTTAATTATTATAAAAAACTCTTT
many	TRGV8	TRGJ1/TRGJ2	CATWDWLSYKKLF	TGTGCCACCTGGGATTGGCTATCTTATAAGAAACTCTTT
many	TRGV3	TRGJ1/TRGJ2	CATWDTQLPYYKKLF	TGTGCCACCTGGGACACGCAACTGCCTTATTATAAGAAACTCTTT
many	TRGV4	TRGJ1/TRGJ2	CATWGRDWKLF	TGTGCCACCTGGGGGCGGGACTGGAAACTCTTT
medium-sized	TRGV3	TRGJP2	CATWDRDWIKTF	TGTGCCACCTGGGACCGTGATTGGATCAAGACGTTT